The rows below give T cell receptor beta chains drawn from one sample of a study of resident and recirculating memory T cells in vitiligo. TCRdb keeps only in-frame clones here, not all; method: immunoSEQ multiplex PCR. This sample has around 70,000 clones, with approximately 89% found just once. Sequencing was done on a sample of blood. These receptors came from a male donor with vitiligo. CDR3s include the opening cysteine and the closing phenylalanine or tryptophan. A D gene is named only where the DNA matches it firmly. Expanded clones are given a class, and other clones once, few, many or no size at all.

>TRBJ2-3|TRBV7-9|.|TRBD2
TGTGCCAGCAGCGCTACGACTAGCGGGGGGACAGATACGCAGTATTTT
CASSATTSGGTDTQYF
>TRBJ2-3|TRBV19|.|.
TGTGCCAGCAGAAATAGGGGGAGCACAGATACGCAGTATTTT
CASRNRGSTDTQYF
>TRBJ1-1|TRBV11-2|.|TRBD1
TGTGCCAGCAGCTGGACAGGGGTAGAGACTGAAGCTTTCTTT
CASSWTGVETEAFF
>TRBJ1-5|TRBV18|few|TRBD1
TGTGCCAGCTCACCAAAAGGCGCAGGGGGAGATCAGCCCCAGCATTTT
CASSPKGAGGDQPQHF
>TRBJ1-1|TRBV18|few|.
TGTGCCAGCTCACCACAGGGGGAAGGGGCTTTCTTT
CASSPQGEGAFF
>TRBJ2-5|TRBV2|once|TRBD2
TGTGCCAGCACCAGAGTGGGGCTAGCGGAAGAGACCCAGTACTTC
CASTRVGLAEETQYF
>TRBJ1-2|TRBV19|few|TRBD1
TGTGCCAGTAGCTCGGACAGGGGGCCCGCTGTCTATGGCTACACCTTC
CASSSDRGPAVYGYTF
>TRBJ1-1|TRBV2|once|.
TGTGCCAGCGGCAACACGAACACTGAAGCTTTCTTT
CASGNTNTEAFF
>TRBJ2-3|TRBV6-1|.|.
TGTGCCAGCAGTGTGGGCAGCACAGATACGCAGTATTTT
CASSVGSTDTQYF
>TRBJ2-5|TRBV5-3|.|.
TGTGCCAGAAGCTTAAGTCGTGGGGGGGCTCAAGAGACCCAGTACTTC
CARSLSRGGAQETQYF
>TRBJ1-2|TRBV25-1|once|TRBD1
TGTGCCAGCAGCCGACAGGGGGCGAACTATGGCTACACCTTC
CASSRQGANYGYTF
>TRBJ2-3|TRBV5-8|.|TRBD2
TGTGCCACTCCAACTAGCGGGCGCACAGATACGCAGTATTTT
CATPTSGRTDTQYF
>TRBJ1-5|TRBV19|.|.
TGTGCCAGTAAAATAAGGGCAGGGGTTCAGCCCCAGCATTTT
CASKIRAGVQPQHF
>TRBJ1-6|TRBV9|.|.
TGTGCCAGCAGGAAAGGGGTTGCCGATTCACCCCTCCACTTT
CASRKGVADSPLHF
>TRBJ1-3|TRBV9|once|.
TGTGCCAGCAGCGTAGGGCAAGAACCCTCTGGAAACACCATATATTTT
CASSVGQEPSGNTIYF
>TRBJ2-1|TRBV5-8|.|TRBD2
TGTGCCAGCAGCTATAGCGGGGGATCCTACAATGAGCAGTTCTTC
CASSYSGGSYNEQFF
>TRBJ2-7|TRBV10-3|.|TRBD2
TGTGCCATCAGTGAGGAAGGGAGGGCATGCGAGCAGTACTTC
CAISEEGRACEQYF
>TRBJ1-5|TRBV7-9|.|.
TGTGCCAGCAGCGCCGGCCCGACTTTATCCCAGCATTTT
CASSAGPTLSQHF
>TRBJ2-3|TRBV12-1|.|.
TGTGCCAGCAGCCCAGACTGTCTCACAGATACGCAGTATTTT
CASSPDCLTDTQYF
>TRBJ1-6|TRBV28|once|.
TGTGCCAGCAGTTTATCGCGGGGAGTTGTGTCCTATAATTCACCCCTCCACTTT
CASSLSRGVVSYNSPLHF
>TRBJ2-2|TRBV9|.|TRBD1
TGTGCCAGCACCCCAGGGGGCGCGTCCACCGGGGAGCTGTTTTTT
CASTPGGASTGELFF
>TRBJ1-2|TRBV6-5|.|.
TGTGCCAGTAAAACTTCGGGGGGCGGCTACACCTTC
CASKTSGGGYTF
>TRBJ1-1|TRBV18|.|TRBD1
TGTGCCAGCTCACCCGGCCGGGACAGCAACACTGAAGCTTTCTTT
CASSPGRDSNTEAFF
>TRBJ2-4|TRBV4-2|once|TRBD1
TGTGCCAGCAGCCACCCAACGGGACAGGGGATAGCCAAAAACATTCAGTACTTC
CASSHPTGQGIAKNIQYF
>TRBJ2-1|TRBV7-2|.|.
TGTGCCAGCAGCCTACAGACTAGCTCCTACAATGAGCAGTTCTTC
CASSLQTSSYNEQFF
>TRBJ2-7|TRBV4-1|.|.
TGCGCCAGCGGGGCAGGCAGGGAACTTGACGAGCAGTACTTC
CASGAGRELDEQYF
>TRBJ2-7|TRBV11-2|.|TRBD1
TGTGCCAGCAGCTTGGGATGGGACAGGGTCTCCTACGAGCAGTACTTC
CASSLGWDRVSYEQYF
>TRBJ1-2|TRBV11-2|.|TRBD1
TGTGCCAGCAGCTTCTACAGGGGACCCCTCTATGGCTACACCTTC
CASSFYRGPLYGYTF
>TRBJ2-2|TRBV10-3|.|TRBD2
TGTGCCATCCAAAGCGGGGGGGGAAACACCGGGGAGCTGTTTTTT
CAIQSGGGNTGELFF
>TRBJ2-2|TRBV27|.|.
TGTGCCAGCAGTTTATCCTCCATCGGTCCCGACACCGGGGAGCTGTTTTTT
CASSLSSIGPDTGELFF
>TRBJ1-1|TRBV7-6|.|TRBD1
TGTGCCAGCAGCCAACAGGGGTTTATTGAGGACACTGAAGCTTTCTTT
CASSQQGFIEDTEAFF